A selection of T cell receptor beta chains follows, all from one sample in a study of cytomegalovirus exposure and HLA in healthy donors. The table came from immunoSEQ multiplex PCR; TCRdb's copy has only in-frame clones and leaves some out. Of about 92,000 clones listed, 69% are singletons. The sequenced sample was PBMCs. The receptors originated from a man aged 50-59 years in good health and CMV-seronegative. CDR3s include the opening cysteine and the closing phenylalanine or tryptophan. D genes are given only for firm matches. Clone size is shown for a subset of rows, as once, few, many or a class of expanded clone.

once,.,TRBJ1-4,TRBV28,CASTGFGKLFF,TGTGCCTCCACGGGGTTTGGAAAACTGTTTTTT
few,.,TRBJ2-1,TRBV11-3,CASSLELGDSYNEQFF,TGTGCCAGCAGCTTAGAACTGGGAGACTCCTACAATGAGCAGTTCTTC
few,.,TRBJ1-5,TRBV5-1,CASSYDRHQPQHF,TGCGCCAGCAGTTACGACAGACATCAGCCCCAGCATTTT
few,TRBD2,TRBJ2-5,TRBV7-9,CASSLVRASGDYATQYF,TGTGCCAGCAGCTTAGTCCGGGCGAGTGGGGACTATGCGACCCAGTACTTC
.,.,TRBJ1-2,TRBV6-1,CASSVHYLGGYTF,TGTGCCAGCAGTGTGCACTATCTAGGTGGCTACACCTTC
.,TRBD1,TRBJ2-5,TRBV6-5,CASRVQGAEETQYF,TGTGCCAGCAGAGTACAGGGGGCAGAGGAGACCCAGTACTTC
.,.,TRBJ1-1,TRBV7-2,CASSPDSMNTEAFF,TGTGCCAGCAGCCCGGACAGCATGAACACTGAAGCTTTCTTT
.,TRBD2,TRBJ2-5,TRBV9,CASSSGVAGIGETQYF,TGTGCCAGCAGCTCCGGGGTAGCGGGGATAGGAGAGACCCAGTACTTC
.,.,TRBJ1-1,TRBV28,CASSSPPSSEAFF,TGTGCCAGCAGTTCACCCCCCTCTAGCGAAGCTTTCTTT
.,TRBD1,TRBJ1-1,TRBV18,CASSSGQEIMNTEAFF,TGTGCCAGCTCATCGGGACAGGAAATTATGAACACTGAAGCTTTCTTT
.,TRBD1,TRBJ1-2,TRBV9,CASSDRQGANYGYTF,TGTGCCAGCAGCGATAGACAGGGTGCTAACTATGGCTACACCTTC
once,.,TRBJ2-2,TRBV7-8,CASSRGGTGELFF,TGTGCCAGCAGCAGGGGGGGCACCGGGGAGCTGTTTTTT
.,.,TRBJ1-2,TRBV25-1,CASSPTVAVGRFYGYTF,TGTGCCAGCAGTCCGACCGTAGCGGTTGGCAGATTCTATGGCTACACCTTC
.,.,TRBJ1-1,TRBV7-2,CASSPRRVGTEAFF,TGTGCCAGCAGCCCCCGGCGGGTGGGGACTGAAGCTTTCTTT
.,.,TRBJ1-1,TRBV2,CASRSTGYTMNTEAFF,TGTGCCAGCAGAAGTACAGGGTATACGATGAACACTGAAGCTTTCTTT
.,.,TRBJ2-3,TRBV2,CASSDSREETDTQYF,TGTGCCAGCAGTGATTCCAGGGAAGAGACAGATACGCAGTATTTT
.,.,TRBJ1-5,TRBV15,CATSRDSSLDQPQHF,TGTGCCACCAGCAGAGATTCCTCGCTAGATCAGCCCCAGCATTTT
.,TRBD1,TRBJ1-1,TRBV4-2,CASSQEWSGQSMFAFF,TGTGCCAGCAGCCAAGAATGGTCGGGACAGTCAATGTTCGCTTTCTTT
.,TRBD1,TRBJ2-7,TRBV2,CASSRHPGQGEIEQYF,TGTGCCAGCAGTCGACATCCGGGACAGGGCGAGATCGAGCAGTACTTC
.,TRBD1,TRBJ1-1,TRBV9,CASSVGQGPMGTEAFF,TGTGCCAGCAGCGTAGGACAGGGACCCATGGGGACTGAAGCTTTCTTT
.,TRBD1,TRBJ1-1,TRBV18,CASSPTRGRGVTEAFF,TGTGCCAGCTCACCCACCAGGGGCAGGGGGGTAACTGAAGCTTTCTTT
.,TRBD2,TRBJ2-5,TRBV6-5,CAAGGRGTRETQYF,TGTGCCGCGGGGGGTAGGGGGACCCGGGAGACCCAGTACTTC
.,TRBD1,TRBJ2-4,TRBV5-6,CASSWTGGGKNIQYF,TGTGCCAGCAGCTGGACAGGGGGCGGAAAGAACATTCAGTACTTC
.,.,TRBJ2-3,TRBV6-5,CASSYSSGGGTDTQYF,TGTGCCAGCAGTTACTCGTCGGGGGGCGGCACAGATACGCAGTATTTT
few,.,TRBJ1-6,TRBV5-1,CASSLGTSPSPLHF,TGCGCCAGCAGCTTGGGGACATCCCCTTCACCCCTCCACTTT
.,TRBD2,TRBJ2-2,TRBV10-3,CAIKGGGTRELFF,TGTGCCATCAAGGGCGGGGGGACCCGGGAGCTGTTTTTT
.,.,TRBJ1-2,TRBV9,CASSVLPPYGYTF,TGTGCCAGCAGCGTACTACCTCCCTATGGCTACACCTTC